This T cell receptor beta chain was retrieved from a study of blood T cell repertoires in COVID-19. Across the study: Acute and convalescent COVID-19 specimens originated in the United States, Italy and Spain.

The count of this clone is one. Trimming cost V 2 bases and J 0 bases, with 10 bases left between them. The CDR3 has 15 amino acids. Germline CDR1 reads MNHEY; CDR2 reads SVGEGT. Using immunoSEQ multiplex PCR, the repertoire was profiled, and TCRdb retains in-frame clones only, with some absent. In the table there are some 90,000 clones, roughly nine tenths of which are singletons. Input material: peripheral blood. The sequence was obtained from a woman aged 55-69 years with COVID-19, enrolled during active disease. The chain recombines TRBV6-2 or TRBV6-3 with TRBJ2-5, with D uncertain. CDR3 protein: CASSYGQTDQETQYF. CDR3 in DNA: TGTGCCAGCAGTTACGGGCAGACCGACCAAGAGACCCAGTACTTC.